This T cell receptor beta chain derives from a study of molecular identifiers for immune sequencing clone quantification. For this clonotype: As yet, its antigen is unknown. Just one base apart from a much larger clone, this may be a read error.

Study-wide findings and caveats: Same-barcode identical TCR molecules could make highly expanded clones look smaller than they are.

The V gene's germline CDR1 is SGHAT and CDR2 FQNNGV. The trim removed 5 bases at V and 4 bases at J, leaving 4 bases unmatched. This CDR3 contains 13 residues. TCRdb recomputed calls from the PCR reads with MiXCR, one row per CDR3 protein. Among roughly 630,000 distinct CDR3 sequences, 25% were seen once, and the ten largest hold about 0.84%. Libraries used roughly 17,000 to 1,000,000 sorted naive CD8 T cells and 10%, 30% or 50% RNA input. In the sort, naive CD8 T cells were defined as CD8+CD4-CCR7+CD45RA+. The sample taken for sequencing was naive CD8+ T cells from blood, with Jurkat cell RNA spiked in. Subset: FACS-sorted CD8+CD4-CCR7+CD45RA+ naive T cells. The clonotype comes from a human donor in good health. Some libraries in this study had Jurkat cell RNA spiked in. V usage is TRBV11-2 and J usage is TRBJ1-2; 7 bases match TRBD1. The CDR3 DNA is TGTGCCAGCAGCGCCGGGACAGCCTATGGCTACACCTTC. It codes for CASSAGTAYGYTF.